This passage covers 20 T cell receptor beta chains from one sample sequenced in a study of blood T cell repertoires in COVID-19. The method was immunoSEQ multiplex PCR; TCRdb's version includes in-frame clones alone and lacks a portion of them. The data hold about 300,000 clones, with roughly 86% observed a single time. The sample was peripheral blood. These TCRs come from a woman between 45 and 60 years old with acute or convalescent COVID-19.

A few counts support this clone. The J gene is TRBJ2-5, the V gene TRBV3-1 (or the pseudogene TRBV3-2), with 8 bases aligning to TRBD2. The germline V gene has CDR1 LGHDT and CDR2 YNNKEL (reference sequence). The length of the CDR3 is 15 residues. V lost 4 bases and J lost 2; bases outside the gene matches: 6. The CDR3 is CASSRTSIPQETQYF. The CDR3 DNA reads TGTGCCAGCAGCCGGACTAGCATCCCACAAGAGACCCAGTACTTC.

There are a few counts of this clone. The chain combines TRBV7-3 with TRBJ2-2, with D possibly matching TRBD2 (6 bases). CDR3 length: 14 amino acids. CDR1 and CDR2 from the germline V gene are SGHTA and FQGTGA. V lost 1 base, J lost 5 bases, and 8 bases lay in between. The CDR3 here is CASSLMAGTGELFF. CDR3 coding DNA: TGTGCCAGCAGCTTAATGGCGGGGACCGGGGAGCTGTTTTTT.

Only one count was recorded for this clone. V gene TRBV25-1 combines with J gene TRBJ1-2; D gene ambiguous. V lost 4 bases and J 5 bases, leaving 8 bases between the germline ends. The CDR3 has 12 residues. The germline V gene has CDR1 MGHDK and CDR2 SYGVNS. The CDR3, as DNA: TGTGCCAGCAGTGTGACTCCTTATGGCTACACCTTC. It yields the protein CASSVTPYGYTF.

The V and J genes are TRBV7-2 and TRBJ2-7; 9 positions match TRBD2. J was trimmed by 2 bases and V by 3 bases; bases with no gene match: 2. The CDR3 has 14 residues. Germline V gives CDR1 SGHTA, CDR2 FQGNSA. Here the CDR3 DNA reads TGTGCCAGCAGCTTGCCTAGCGGGACCTACGAGCAGTACTTC. Residues: CASSLPSGTYEQYF.

This chain joins TRBV5-5 and TRBJ2-7; 7 bases fit TRBD1. The CDR3 has 13 amino acids. Germline loops: CDR1 SGHKS, CDR2 YYEKEE (reference sequence). V shed 2 bases, J shed 3 bases, and the junction held 2 bases outside the gene matches. CDR3 DNA sequence: TGTGCCAGCAGCTTCCCAGGGGGCTACGAGCAGTACTTC. It yields the protein CASSFPGGYEQYF.

This rearrangement joins TRBV4-2 to TRBJ1-5; TRBD1 matches 7 bases. V was pared by 0 bases and J by 0 bases, with 5 bases of the junction left unmatched. CDR1 LGHNA and CDR2 YNFKEQ come from the germline V gene. This CDR3 is built from 17 residues. The CDR3 loop reads CASSQEPGQNSNQPQHF. DNA for the CDR3: TGTGCCAGCAGCCAAGAGCCGGGACAGAATAGCAATCAGCCCCAGCATTTT.

This clone was counted between two and nine times. Written as DNA, the CDR3 is TGTGCCAGCAACTCGGGACAGTATAATTCACCCCTCCACTTT. It translates to CASNSGQYNSPLHF. The chain joins TRBV28 to TRBJ1-6, with 7 bases aligning to TRBD1. From germline, CDR1 is MDHEN and CDR2 SYDVKM. The CDR3 loop spans 14 amino acids. The V segment lost 7 bases and the J segment 4 bases; nucleotides outside the gene matches: 4.

This chain links TRBV14 with TRBJ1-2, with D perhaps TRBD1 (6 bases). Trimming left V 0 bases short and J 8 bases short, with 22 bases between. CDR1 is SGHDN and CDR2 is FVKESK in the germline V gene. The CDR3 extends over 17 amino acids. The DNA for the CDR3 is TGTGCCAGCAGCCAAGATTTCATGATGGCGGGGGGCGAAGGCTACACCTTC. Amino acids: CASSQDFMMAGGEGYTF.

The chain joins TRBV5-4 to TRBJ1-1, with 7 bases identical to TRBD1. J lost 12 bases, V lost 3 bases, and 11 bases had no gene match. Germline-derived CDR1 and CDR2 are SGHNT and YYREEE (reference sequence). The CDR3 spans 13 residues. CDR3 nucleotides: TGTGCCAGCAGCTGGAGATTAGGGGGCGACTCTTTCTTT. Its translation: CASSWRLGGDSFF.

The CDR3 loop reads CASSFLEGGRNQPQHF. The CDR3 region has the DNA TGTGCCAGCAGTTTCCTTGAGGGTGGGAGAAATCAGCCCCAGCATTTT. V usage is TRBV6-2 or TRBV6-3 and J usage is TRBJ1-5; D uncertain. Germline V gives CDR1 MNHEY, CDR2 SVGEGT. The CDR3 sequence is 16 residues long. The germline V and J ends were trimmed by 4 bases and 4 bases, with 17 bases remaining between them.

The rearrangement joins TRBV27 to TRBJ1-6; the match to TRBD1 covers 8 bases. Germline lookup yields CDR1 MNHEY and CDR2 SMNVEV (reference sequence). The CDR3 length is 13 residues. V was pared by 3 bases and J by 11 bases, with 3 bases of the junction left unmatched. The CDR3 protein is CASSFSGQAPLHF. In DNA form, the CDR3 reads TGTGCCAGCAGTTTTTCGGGACAGGCACCCCTCCACTTT.

V and J are TRBV27 and TRBJ2-5; maybe TRBD1 (5 bases). In germline, CDR1 is MNHEY, CDR2 SMNVEV (reference sequence). The CDR3 extends over 14 amino acids. The V end lost 0 bases, the J end lost 2 bases, and 7 bases lay between the germline ends. The chain's CDR3 is CASSLSRQQETQYF. CDR3 DNA sequence: TGTGCCAGCAGTTTATCCCGACAGCAAGAGACCCAGTACTTC.

This clone was seen more than once but under ten times. The CDR3 spells CASSPGQGKLNTEAFF. In DNA form, the CDR3 reads TGTGCCAGCTCACCCGGACAGGGCAAACTGAACACTGAAGCTTTCTTT. The chain combines TRBV18 with TRBJ1-1; 8 bases align to TRBD1. The trim removed 3 bases at V and 0 bases at J, leaving 6 bases unmatched. CDR1 and CDR2 (germline): KGHSH, LQKENI. CDR3 length equals 16 residues.

The CDR3 here is CASRAPGTGGTEAFF. DNA of the CDR3: TGTGCCAGCAGAGCTCCCGGGACAGGGGGGACAGAAGCTTTCTTT. The chain employs TRBV6-5 and TRBJ1-1; 11 bases match TRBD1. This CDR3 has 15 residues. Germline V lookup: CDR1 MNHEY, CDR2 SVGAGI. V dropped 6 bases and J dropped 8; count of bases not matched to a gene: 11.

This clone occurred a few times. The chain couples TRBV27 to TRBJ2-7, with a tentative D call TRBD2 (6 bases). V lost 10 bases and J lost 5, with 21 bases in between. The CDR3 length is 14 residues. Germline V gene data show CDR1 as MNHEY and CDR2 as SMNVEV (reference sequence). CDR3: CATRLAPGVNEQYF. Here the CDR3 DNA reads TGTGCCACCAGGCTTGCTCCGGGAGTGAACGAGCAGTACTTC.

This sequence joins TRBV7-9 and TRBJ2-3, with a possible D match to TRBD1 (6 bases). Trimming cost V 6 bases and J 2 bases, with 15 bases left between them. This CDR3 spans 15 amino acids. Germline values: CDR1 SEHNR, CDR2 FQNEAQ (reference sequence). The CDR3 loop reads CASRIEGHVTDTQYF. The CDR3, as DNA: TGTGCCAGCAGGATTGAGGGACATGTCACAGATACGCAGTATTTT.

The chain carries TRBV21-1 and TRBJ1-5; TRBD1 is taken as the D call from the table, unchecked against the DNA. TRBV21-1 is deemed a pseudogene. This CDR3 is built from 17 residues. The CDR3 sequence is CASSIGRGRRSNQPQHF. The CDR3 DNA sequence: TGTGCCAGCAGTATAGGCAGGGGACGAAGAAGCAATCAGCCCCAGCATTTT.

The gene calls are TRBV28 and TRBJ2-3, with 11 bases fitting TRBD2. With 5 bases clipped from V and 0 bases from J, the junction kept 16 bases outside the gene matches. Germline CDR1 and CDR2: MDHEN and SYDVKM. The CDR3 spans 20 residues. CDR3 nucleotides: TGTGCCAGCAGTACAGGGTTAACGGGACTAGCGGTCTTTAGCACAGATACGCAGTATTTT. Translating it yields CASSTGLTGLAVFSTDTQYF.

The J gene is TRBJ2-1, the V gene TRBV9; tentative D call: TRBD2 (6 bases). V was cut by 0 bases and J by 1 base, with 11 bases left in between. The CDR3 sequence is 16 residues long. Germline loops: CDR1 SGDLS, CDR2 YYNGEE. CDR3 nucleotides: TGTGCCAGCAGCGTAGTGCGGGGTTTGTCCTACAATGAGCAGTTCTTC. Translation: CASSVVRGLSYNEQFF.

V usage is TRBV6-1 and J usage is TRBJ1-1; no definite D call. V shed 1 base and J shed 12 bases, with 9 bases lying between them. The germline CDR1 and CDR2 sequences are MNHNS and SASEGT. CDR3 length equals 11 residues. In DNA, the CDR3 is TGTGCCAGCAGTGAAGTCCTAGAGTCTTTCTTT. Its translation is CASSEVLESFF.